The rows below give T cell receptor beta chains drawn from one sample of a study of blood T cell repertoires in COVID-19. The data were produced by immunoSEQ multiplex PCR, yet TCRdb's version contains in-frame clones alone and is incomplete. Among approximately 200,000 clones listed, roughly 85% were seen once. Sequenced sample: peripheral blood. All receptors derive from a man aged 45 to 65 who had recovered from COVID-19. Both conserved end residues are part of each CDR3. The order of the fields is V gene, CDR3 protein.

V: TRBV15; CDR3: CATSRGAGANLNYGYTF
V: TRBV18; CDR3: CASSFAGMNQPQHF
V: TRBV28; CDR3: CASSLWGQSKGAQHF
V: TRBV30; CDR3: CAWSAKGQGLLETQYF
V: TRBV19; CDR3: CASSFGLYGYTF
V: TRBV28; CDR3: CASSRTGGGVPEAFF
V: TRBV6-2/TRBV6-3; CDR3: CASSPRAGVPYEQYF
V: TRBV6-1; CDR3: CASSTTGANSPLHF
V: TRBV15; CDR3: CATSRDAGGPRSPLHF
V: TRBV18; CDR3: CASSPPGLAGGKNIQYF
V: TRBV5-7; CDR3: CASSLLLAGGPCRETQYF
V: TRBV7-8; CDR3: CASSLSKETQYF
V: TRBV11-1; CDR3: CASSSPDRGAEAFF
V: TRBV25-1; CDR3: CASSDLRAGGGELFF
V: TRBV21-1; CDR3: CASSNDRGENYGYTF
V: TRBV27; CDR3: CASSLFTGGVYGYTF
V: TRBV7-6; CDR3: CASSPLLGQDTQYF
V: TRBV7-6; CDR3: CASSLAGGQGTSGSQYF
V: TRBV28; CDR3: CASSTLRNYNSPLHF
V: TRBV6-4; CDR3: CASSANSGDTQYF
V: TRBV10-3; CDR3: CAISSGTGFREQYF
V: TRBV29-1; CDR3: CSVEVRDNEQFF
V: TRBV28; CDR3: CASSGGGSSYNEQFF
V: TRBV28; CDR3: CASSSPGQGNYEQYF
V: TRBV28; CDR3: CATTGAGSPNEQFF
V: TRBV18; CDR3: CASSPDRGRRGYTF
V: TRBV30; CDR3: CAWGRDRAYYGYTF
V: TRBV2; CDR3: CAGKPGVGANVLTF
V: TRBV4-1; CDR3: CASSQDAGFTGELFF
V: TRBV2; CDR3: CASSRTGTGAVGAWGEKLFF
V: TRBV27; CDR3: CASSLRGLNTEAFF
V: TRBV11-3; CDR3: CASSSGTSGIHEQFF
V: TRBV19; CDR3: CASSTGIAGGYEQYF
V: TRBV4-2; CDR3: CASSQVWTSGLTSYNEQFF
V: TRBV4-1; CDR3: CASSQDSGGASPETQYF
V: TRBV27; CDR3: CASSLLNPRTQYF
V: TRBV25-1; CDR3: CASSLLAGGVGETQYF
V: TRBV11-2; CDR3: CASSSDPGGPYEQYF
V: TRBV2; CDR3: CASTERTSGSYEQYF
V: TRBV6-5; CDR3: CASSYRGTTNEKLFF
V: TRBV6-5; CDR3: CASSPRTGGLDTQYF
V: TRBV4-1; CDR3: CASSYDTTGTNYGYTF
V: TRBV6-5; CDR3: CASVQVSGANVLTF
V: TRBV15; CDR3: CATSRDVGNSPLHF
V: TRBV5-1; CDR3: CASSFSSGTPFSEQYF
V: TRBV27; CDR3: CASSTVTLAEQFF
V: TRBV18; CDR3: CASSLKLAGEDEQYF
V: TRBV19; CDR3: CASSIFPRVAGAETQYF
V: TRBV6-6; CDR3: CASSANAAANKYF
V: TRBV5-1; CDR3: CASNLQGAGDTQYF
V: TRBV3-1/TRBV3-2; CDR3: CASSQGGGTQPQHF
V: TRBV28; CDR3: CASSLVGEDTQYF
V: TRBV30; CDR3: CAWSATSRGVEQFF